This T cell receptor beta chain came from a study of identical twins. Study results and limitations: Memory repertoires lacked the insertion deficit that abundant cord blood beta clonotypes showed.

Each donor was a healthy Caucasian. As regards this clonotype: Its specificity is unknown.

The CDR3 totals 14 residues. Germline V gene data show CDR1 as DFQATT and CDR2 as SNEGSKA (reference sequence). V lost 2 bases, J lost 1 base, and 9 bases lay in between. TCRdb processed the 5' RACE reads anew with MiXCR; each CDR3 protein has one entry. The table shows around 530,000 distinct CDR3 sequences, with roughly 15% occurring only once. These same records also appear under a second study, on yellow fever vaccine responses in identical twins.

V and J are TRBV20-1 and TRBJ2-1; D is possibly TRBD1 (6 bases). Input material: CD4+ T cells sorted from blood. The receptor comes from a woman aged 18 to 35 in good health. The CDR3 protein is CSARKGESYNEQFF. The CDR3 DNA reads as TGCAGTGCTAGAAAGGGGGAATCCTACAATGAGCAGTTCTTC.